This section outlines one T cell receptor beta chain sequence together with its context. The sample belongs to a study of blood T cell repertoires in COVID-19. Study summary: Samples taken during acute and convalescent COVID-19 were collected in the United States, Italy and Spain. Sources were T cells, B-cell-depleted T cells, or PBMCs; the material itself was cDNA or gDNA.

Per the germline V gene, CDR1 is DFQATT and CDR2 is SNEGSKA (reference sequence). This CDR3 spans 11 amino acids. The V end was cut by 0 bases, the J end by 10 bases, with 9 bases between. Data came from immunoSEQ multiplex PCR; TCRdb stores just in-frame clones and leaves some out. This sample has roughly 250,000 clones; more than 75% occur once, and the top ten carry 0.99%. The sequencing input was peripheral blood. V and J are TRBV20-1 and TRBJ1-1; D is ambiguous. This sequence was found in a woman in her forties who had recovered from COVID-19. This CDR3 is CSARDRRGAFF. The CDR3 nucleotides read TGCAGTGCTAGAGATCGGCGGGGAGCTTTCTTT.